These 27 T cell receptor beta chains were all obtained from the same sample, sequenced in a study of blood T cell repertoires in COVID-19. Profiled with immunoSEQ multiplex PCR; TCRdb holds only in-frame clones, not every one. The sample lists roughly 320,000 clones, just over 85% occurring once. The sequencing sample was made of PBMCs or T cells enriched from blood (not recorded which). These receptor sequences come from a man between 25 and 39 years old who had recovered from COVID-19.

The V and J genes are TRBV28 and TRBJ1-2; no definite D call. Germline CDR1 and CDR2: MDHEN and SYDVKM. CDR3 length: 13 amino acids. The V and J ends lost 3 bases and 8 bases respectively, with 13 bases between them. The CDR3 DNA reads TGTGCCAGCAGTTTCGGCGGTACGGAAGGCTACACCTTC. Residues: CASSFGGTEGYTF.

In DNA, the CDR3 is TGTGCCAGCAGTCGGAGTTTGAACACTGAAGCTTTCTTT. This translates into CASSRSLNTEAFF. The genes are TRBV27 and TRBJ1-1; D is unclear. The germline gives CDR1 MNHEY, CDR2 SMNVEV (reference sequence). V was clipped by 5 bases and J by 0 bases, with 7 bases between them. This CDR3 contains 13 residues.

CDR3 residues: CASSRGGTENGYTF. For the CDR3, the DNA is TGTGCCAGTAGTAGAGGCGGGACCGAGAATGGCTACACCTTC. The V gene is TRBV19, the J gene TRBJ1-2, with D possibly being TRBD1 (5 bases). The V end was cut by 4 bases, the J end by 6 bases, with 15 bases between. The CDR3 length is 14 residues. CDR1 is LNHDA and CDR2 is SQIVND in the germline V gene (reference sequence).

The chain employs TRBV7-9 and TRBJ2-5, with 12 bases aligning to TRBD2. In germline, CDR1 is SEHNR, CDR2 FQNEAQ (reference sequence). V lost 5 bases and J lost 5; bases outside the gene matches: 9. This CDR3 spans 16 amino acids. The CDR3 bases are TGTGCCAGCAGCCCTCCGACTAGCGGGAGCACGGAGACCCAGTACTTC. It translates to CASSPPTSGSTETQYF.

The chain uses TRBV5-1 and TRBJ1-4, with D possibly TRBD1 on 6 matching bases. Germline assignment: CDR1 SGHRS and CDR2 YFSETQ. The CDR3 length is 16 residues. V was clipped by 4 bases and J by 0 bases, with 13 bases between them. The CDR3 loop is CASSGNTGSTNEKLFF. The CDR3 DNA reads TGCGCCAGCAGCGGAAATACAGGGTCAACTAATGAAAAACTGTTTTTT. Supplemented by reference TRBV5-1 and TRBJ1-4, the full variable domain reads KAGVTQTPRYLIKTRGQQVTLSCSPISGHRSVSWYQQTPGQGLQFLFEYFSETQRNKGNFPGRFSGRQFSNSRSEMNVSTLELGDSALYLCASSGNTGSTNEKLFFGSGTQLSVL.

V and J are TRBV6-5 and TRBJ2-1, with D possibly matching TRBD1 (5 bases). The CDR3 length is 13 residues. Germline V CDR1 and CDR2: MNHEY, SVGAGI. Trimming cost V 4 bases and J 9 bases, with 13 bases left between them. As DNA, the CDR3 is TGTGCCAGCAGTTGGGGCGGCGGCAGTGAGCAGTTCTTC. Translation: CASSWGGGSEQFF.

This chain joins TRBV2 and TRBJ1-3; the D gene is possibly TRBD1 (5 bases). The CDR3 consists of 15 residues. The germline V gene has CDR1 SNHLY and CDR2 FYNNEI. Trimming took 2 bases from V and 0 from J, leaving 8 bases between them. The CDR3 bases are TGTGCCAGCAGTGAACGGACAAGCTCTGGAAACACCATATATTTT. This encodes CASSERTSSGNTIYF. Based on the CDR3 plus reference TRBV2 and TRBJ1-3, the full variable domain is EPEVTQTPSHQVTQMGQEVILRCVPISNHLYFYWYRQILGQKVEFLVSFYNNEISEKSEIFDDQFSVERPDGSNFTLKIRSTKLEDSAMYFCASSERTSSGNTIYFGEGSWLTVV.

The chain combines TRBV5-1 with TRBJ2-1; 9 nucleotides line up with TRBD2. J gave up 9 bases and V 6 bases, and 10 bases lay outside the gene matches. Looked up from germline, CDR1 is SGHRS and CDR2 is YFSETQ. The CDR3 contains 14 residues. CDR3 in amino acids: CASTRGLAPSEQFF. The CDR3 coding sequence is TGCGCCAGCACTCGGGGACTAGCTCCTTCTGAGCAGTTCTTC.

V and J are TRBV2 and TRBJ2-3; 13 positions match TRBD2. The CDR3 length is 15 residues. The germline CDR1 and CDR2 sequences are SNHLY and FYNNEI. Unmatched junction bases numbered 3, after V lost 6 bases and J lost 3 bases. Here the CDR3 reads CASRLAGGRTDTQYF. DNA of the CDR3: TGTGCCAGCAGACTAGCGGGAGGGCGGACAGATACGCAGTATTTT.

This sequence joins TRBV5-4 and TRBJ2-2, with D perhaps TRBD1 (5 bases). Germline CDR1 and CDR2: SGHNT and YYREEE (reference sequence). This CDR3 has 11 residues. The CDR3 here is CVAGWTGELFF. The CDR3 DNA is TGTGTTGCAGGGTGGACCGGGGAGCTGTTTTTT.

The genes are TRBV30 and TRBJ2-1, with D maybe TRBD1 (6 bases). The length of the CDR3 is 10 residues. Looked up from germline, CDR1 is GTSNPN and CDR2 is SVGIG (reference sequence). V was cut by 7 bases and J by 10 bases, with 11 bases left in between. The CDR3 sequence is CASTDREQFF. CDR3 nucleotide sequence: TGTGCCTCGACCGACAGGGAGCAGTTCTTC.

J is TRBJ2-7 and V is TRBV21-1; TRBD2 is the table's D call, not checked against the DNA. TRBV21-1 is marked as a pseudogene. The CDR3 sequence is 19 residues long. CDR3: CASSKERSELATSPYEQYF. In DNA form, the CDR3 reads TGTGCCAGCAGCAAAGAAAGAAGTGAACTAGCCACAAGTCCCTACGAGCAGTACTTC.

The V and J genes are TRBV28 and TRBJ1-1; 7 bases line up with TRBD1. CDR1 is MDHEN and CDR2 is SYDVKM in the germline V gene. The CDR3 covers 15 residues. The trim removed 7 bases at V and 10 bases at J, leaving 18 bases unmatched. CDR3 nucleotides: TGTGCCAGCAAACCTCAAGGGGGCGCTTCGTCCCGAGCTTTCTTT. This sequence encodes CASKPQGGASSRAFF.

In nucleotides, the CDR3 is TGTGCCAGCTCACAGATGGGGACTAGCTTCTACGAGCAGTACTTC. Translated: CASSQMGTSFYEQYF. The chain is built from TRBV18 and TRBJ2-7; TRBD2 matches at 9 bases. This CDR3 has 15 residues. Trimming cost V 4 bases and J 3 bases; bases outside gene matches: 7. CDR1 and CDR2 from the germline V gene are KGHSH and LQKENI.

This sequence joins TRBV5-1 and TRBJ2-7, with 10 bases that match TRBD1. Unmatched junction bases numbered 8, after V lost 6 bases and J lost 2 bases. Germline CDR1 reads SGHRS; CDR2 reads YFSETQ. The CDR3 extends over 15 amino acids. CDR3 region: CASILGTGVPYEQYF. The CDR3 DNA reads TGCGCCAGCATCCTCGGGACAGGGGTGCCCTACGAGCAGTACTTC.

The rearrangement links TRBV5-1 to TRBJ1-1; no reliable D call. From germline, CDR1 is SGHRS and CDR2 YFSETQ. The CDR3 sequence is 12 residues long. V was trimmed by 7 bases and J by 4 bases, leaving 11 bases between them. The CDR3 bases are TGCGCCAGCTCCCCCGGTCCCACTGAAGCTTTCTTT. This encodes CASSPGPTEAFF.

The chain links TRBV2 to TRBJ1-5; no firm D call. The CDR3 extends over 15 amino acids. Germline V gene sequence: CDR1 SNHLY, CDR2 FYNNEI. V was trimmed by 7 bases and J by 2 bases, leaving 15 bases between them. The CDR3 sequence: CASNFQSGGNQPQHF. CDR3 sequence (DNA): TGTGCCAGCAACTTCCAATCCGGAGGCAATCAGCCCCAGCATTTT.

This clone was counted once. The rearrangement uses TRBV7-9 and TRBJ1-6; 9 bases are a match to TRBD1. Trimming at V came to 3 bases and at J to 10 bases, leaving 4 bases not matched to a gene. The CDR3 sequence is 14 residues long. Germline V CDR1 and CDR2: SEHNR, FQNEAQ (reference sequence). CDR3 protein: CASSLPGQGSPLHF. In DNA, the CDR3 is TGTGCCAGCAGCTTGCCGGGACAGGGATCACCCCTCCACTTT.

The rearrangement uses TRBV19 and TRBJ2-1, with TRBD2 identical over 11 bases. V lost 5 bases to trimming and J lost 3 bases; unmatched junction nucleotides: 0. The germline V gene encodes CDR1 LNHDA and CDR2 SQIVND (reference sequence). There are 14 residues in the CDR3. The CDR3 DNA sequence: TGTGCCAGTAGTCTAGCGGGGGGCTACAATGAGCAGTTCTTC. This gives the protein CASSLAGGYNEQFF.

The J gene is TRBJ1-2, the V gene TRBV10-3, with a possible D match to TRBD1 (5 bases). Germline values: CDR1 ENHRY, CDR2 SYGVKD. V lost 10 bases to trimming and J lost 1 base, with 10 bases between them. The CDR3 loop spans 12 amino acids. CDR3 coding DNA: TGTGCCACCAGACAGCTTAACTATGGCTACACCTTC. It specifies CATRQLNYGYTF.

V is TRBV12-3 or TRBV12-4 and J is TRBJ1-4; D is ambiguous. V lost 4 bases to trimming and J lost 3 bases, with 3 bases between them. The CDR3 is made up of 12 amino acids. The CDR3 here is CASSSANEKLFF. The CDR3 region has the DNA TGTGCCAGCAGTTCAGCTAATGAAAAACTGTTTTTT.

The chain carries TRBV30 and TRBJ1-1; D gene unclear. V was clipped by 0 bases and J by 7 bases, with 6 bases between them. From germline, CDR1 is GTSNPN and CDR2 SVGIG (reference sequence). The CDR3 has 11 residues. The CDR3 nucleotides read TGTGCCTGGAGTGTTCAGAATGAAGCTTTCTTT. Its translation: CAWSVQNEAFF.

The chain combines TRBV18 with TRBJ1-2; TRBD1 might be the D (5 bases). CDR3 length: 15 residues. Germline V CDR1 and CDR2: KGHSH, LQKENI. Trimming took off 4 bases at V and 1 base at J, with 13 bases between the two ends. The CDR3 nucleotides are TGTGCCAGCTCACGGAAGGGGCCAGTTAACTATGGCTACACCTTC. This gives the protein CASSRKGPVNYGYTF.

This clone occurred once. V gene TRBV7-9 combines with J gene TRBJ1-2, with D unresolved. CDR1 is SEHNR and CDR2 is FQNEAQ in the germline V gene (reference sequence). This CDR3 contains 17 residues. Between the trimmed V and J ends, which lost 5 bases and 0 bases, there was a span of 19 bases. In DNA form, the CDR3 reads TGTGCCAGCAGCCCCAACTTGGGCCCTGTGGCTAACTATGGCTACACCTTC. Protein: CASSPNLGPVANYGYTF.

This chain links TRBV2 with TRBJ2-5; 7 bases align to TRBD2. Trimming at V came to 7 bases and at J to 3 bases, leaving 2 bases not matched to a gene. The CDR3 runs to 12 residues. Per germline, CDR1 SNHLY and CDR2 FYNNEI. CDR3 sequence reads: CASKRGKETQYF. The CDR3 DNA sequence: TGTGCCAGCAAGCGGGGAAAAGAGACCCAGTACTTC.

The chain is built from TRBV5-8 and TRBJ1-2, with 9 bases fitting TRBD1. This CDR3 region has 13 residues. V dropped 6 bases and J dropped 6; count of bases not matched to a gene: 6. CDR1 is SGHTS, CDR2 YDEGEE, per germline. The CDR3 region is CASNLDRGHGYTF. CDR3 DNA: TGTGCCAGCAACCTGGACAGGGGTCATGGCTACACCTTC.

This clone was seen more than once but under ten times. The gene calls are TRBV7-2 and TRBJ2-2; 10 bases agree with TRBD2. The CDR3 length is 19 residues. With 5 bases clipped from V and 2 bases from J, the junction kept 14 bases outside the gene matches. The germline gives CDR1 SGHTA, CDR2 FQGNSA. The CDR3: CASSQTSGPPLINTGELFF. The DNA of the CDR3 is TGTGCCAGCAGCCAGACTAGCGGGCCACCTTTAATAAACACCGGGGAGCTGTTTTTT.